This entry lists 8 T cell receptor beta chains sequenced from one sample in a study of identical twins. TCRdb itself ran the 5' RACE reads through MiXCR, one entry per CDR3 protein. Of about 190,000 distinct CDR3 sequences in the sample, approximately 16% were seen once. The same sample was also studied in work on T cells expressing NK-cell markers.

The source material was CD8+ T cells sorted from blood. These TCRs come from a woman in her late teens or twenties in good health.

This rearrangement joins TRBV20-1 to TRBJ2-7; D unclear. There are 13 residues in the CDR3. The germline V and J ends were trimmed by 0 bases and 0 bases, with 6 bases remaining between them. The germline V gene encodes CDR1 DFQATT and CDR2 SNEGSKA (reference sequence). Here the CDR3 reads CSARDTISYEQYF. CDR3 in DNA: TGCAGTGCTAGAGACACTATCTCCTACGAGCAGTACTTC.

This clonotype was seen a handful of times. The chain links TRBV6-5 to TRBJ2-7; TRBD1 or TRBD2 may be the D gene (6 bases each). Germline V gene sequence: CDR1 MNHEY, CDR2 SVGAGI. Trimming shortened V by 2 bases and J by 7 bases, and 12 bases separated the two germline ends. This CDR3 comprises 13 residues. The CDR3 loop reads CASSYGGLREQYF. The DNA for the CDR3 is TGTGCCAGCAGTTACGGGGGGCTGAGAGAGCAGTACTTC.

This clonotype was counted between two and nine times. The V and J genes are TRBV12-3 or TRBV12-4 and TRBJ2-1; D call uncertain. The CDR3 length is 12 residues. V shed 7 bases and J shed 3 bases, with 7 bases lying between them. The CDR3 nucleotides read TGTGCCAGCACCCCGGACTACAATGAGCAGTTCTTC. Translating it yields CASTPDYNEQFF.

This clonotype has more than one count but fewer than ten. This chain connects TRBV20-1 to TRBJ1-5; maybe TRBD1 (6 bases). The V and J ends lost 4 bases and 7 bases respectively, with 17 bases between them. Germline values: CDR1 DFQATT, CDR2 SNEGSKA (reference sequence). The CDR3 is 14 amino acids. DNA of the CDR3: TGCAGTGCTACCGGGGGGCAGGGAAGCCAGCCCCAGCATTTT. Protein: CSATGGQGSQPQHF.

This clonotype was observed a handful of times. In nucleotides, the CDR3 is TGTGCCAGCAGCACCCGGGACAGGGACACCGGGGAGCTGTTTTTT. Its translation: CASSTRDRDTGELFF. The chain combines TRBV11-2 with TRBJ2-2, with 9 bases matching TRBD1. Losses at the gene ends were 5 bases for V and 3 bases for J; bases not matched to a gene: 4. This CDR3 contains 15 residues. Germline CDR1 SGHAT, CDR2 FQNNGV.

This clonotype was picked up a small number of times. The chain joins TRBV7-9 to TRBJ2-2; TRBD2 matches at 8 bases. The CDR3 length is 14 residues. V gave up 7 bases and J gave up 5 bases; unmatched junction bases: 6. CDR1 and CDR2 from the germline V gene are SEHNR and FQNEAQ (reference sequence). CDR3 nucleotides: TGTGCCAGCACACTACCGGGGGGGACCGGGGAGCTGTTTTTT. As protein: CASTLPGGTGELFF.

This rearrangement joins TRBV29-1 to TRBJ2-3; maybe TRBD2 (7 bases). The CDR3 has 15 amino acids. The germline CDR1 and CDR2 sequences are SQVTM and ANQGSEA. Trimming left V 7 bases short and J 2 bases short, with 19 bases between. For the CDR3, the DNA is TGCAGCGAAACCCCACGGGGGGCCCCCACAGATACGCAGTATTTT. Its translation is CSETPRGAPTDTQYF.

The chain couples TRBV30 to TRBJ2-1; 11 positions agree with TRBD2. CDR1 is GTSNPN and CDR2 is SVGIG in the germline V gene (reference sequence). V lost 0 bases to trimming and J lost 6 bases; unmatched junction nucleotides: 1. This CDR3 contains 14 residues. CDR3 nucleotide sequence: TGTGCCTGGAGTGTACTAGCGGGAGTCAATGAGCAGTTCTTC. Translated, it gives CAWSVLAGVNEQFF.